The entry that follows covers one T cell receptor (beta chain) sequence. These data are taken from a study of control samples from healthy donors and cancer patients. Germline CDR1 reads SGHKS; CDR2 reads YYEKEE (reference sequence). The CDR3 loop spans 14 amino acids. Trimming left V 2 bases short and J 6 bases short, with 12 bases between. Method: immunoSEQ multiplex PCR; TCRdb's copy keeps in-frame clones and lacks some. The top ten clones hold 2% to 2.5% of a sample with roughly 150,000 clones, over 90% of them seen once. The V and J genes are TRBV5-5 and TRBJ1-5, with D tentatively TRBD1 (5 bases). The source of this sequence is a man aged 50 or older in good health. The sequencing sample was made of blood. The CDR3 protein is CASSFMGPSQPQHF. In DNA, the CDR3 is TGTGCCAGCAGCTTCATGGGGCCGAGTCAGCCCCAGCATTTT.